Sequencing of this TCR beta chain was carried out in a study of regulatory T cells in long-lasting Graves disease. Overall study findings and caveats: Patients whose Graves' disease persisted exhibited lower TCR diversity than those newly diagnosed.

As to time point: newly diagnosed GD, antithyroid drugs for less than 3 months. Isolated PBMC RNA provided the starting material for the TCR library. This CDR3 contains 18 residues. Trimming removed 3 bases from V and 2 bases from J, with 19 bases in between. Germline CDR1 LGHDT, CDR2 YNNKEL (reference sequence). This clonotype showed up many times. Its target is unknown. Arm-PCR of CDR3 regions with iRepertoire HTBI primers generated TCR beta libraries. Each CDR3 protein is one row after TCRdb ran MiXCR on the multiplex PCR reads. The sample lists about 530,000 distinct CDR3 sequences, 15% to 20% occurring once. These data were also reused for a study on T cells in Graves' hyperthyroidism and ophthalmopathy. Turning to that study: The TCR CDR3 first-round RT-PCR relied on the HTBI primer set.

This material consisted of peripheral blood mononuclear cells (PBMCs), taken at new diagnosis, from a patient treated with antithyroid drugs. This rearrangement joins TRBV3-1 to TRBJ1-4; unclear D gene. This clonotype originated in a woman aged 40-65 years with Graves disease. The chain's CDR3 is CASSHISTLAGTNEKLFF. The CDR3 bases are TGTGCCAGCAGCCACATATCCACCCTCGCGGGGACTAATGAAAAACTGTTTTTT.